The next 13 T cell receptor beta chains were all read from a single sample in a study of blood T cell repertoires in COVID-19. Sequenced by immunoSEQ multiplex PCR; TCRdb stores in-frame clones only, minus some. The sample has approximately 28,000 clones, 87% seen once. The sample comprised peripheral blood. The origin of the receptors is a man aged 55 to 70 with active COVID-19.

The J gene is TRBJ1-1, the V gene TRBV11-3, with D uncertain. Trimming pared 0 bases from V and 10 bases from J, leaving 12 bases between. The CDR3 length is 13 residues. CDR1 is SGHNT and CDR2 is YENEEA in the germline V gene. The CDR3 sequence: CASSLDSGRRAFF. CDR3 coding DNA: TGTGCCAGCAGCTTAGATTCGGGGAGACGAGCTTTCTTT.

The CDR3 spells CASSLGQSSYNSPLHF. CDR3 DNA: TGTGCCAGCAGCCTAGGACAGAGCTCCTATAATTCACCCCTCCACTTT. The chain combines TRBV7-2 with TRBJ1-6, with D perhaps TRBD1 (6 bases). This CDR3 is built from 16 residues. V was trimmed by 5 bases and J by 0 bases, leaving 11 bases between them. Per germline, CDR1 SGHTA and CDR2 FQGNSA.

The chain uses TRBV7-6 and TRBJ1-5; D remains ambiguous. The germline V gene has CDR1 SGHVS and CDR2 FNYEAQ. V was trimmed by 1 base and J by 6 bases, leaving 13 bases between them. The CDR3 contains 15 residues. This CDR3 reads CASSLGSGISQPQHF. The CDR3 bases are TGTGCCAGCAGCTTAGGTTCGGGGATTAGTCAGCCCCAGCATTTT.

The chain joins TRBV10-3 to TRBJ1-5, with a tentative D call TRBD1 (5 bases). With 2 bases removed from V and 0 bases from J, the gap between germline ends came to 5 bases. In germline, CDR1 is ENHRY, CDR2 SYGVKD. The CDR3 consists of 14 residues. The CDR3 region is CAISEQGSNQPQHF. The CDR3 DNA follows: TGTGCCATCAGTGAGCAGGGTAGCAATCAGCCCCAGCATTTT.

This chain uses TRBV5-1 with TRBJ2-7; tentative D call: TRBD1 (6 bases). Deletions cut 4 bases from V and 1 base from J, with 15 bases between. Germline V CDR1 and CDR2: SGHRS, YFSETQ. The CDR3 consists of 15 residues. DNA for the CDR3: TGCGCCAGCAGCAAGGGGACAAACCCATCCTACGAGCAGTACTTC. This encodes CASSKGTNPSYEQYF.

The chain uses TRBV7-6 and TRBJ1-6; D is ambiguous. Germline CDR1 reads SGHVS; CDR2 reads FNYEAQ. The V end lost 3 bases, the J end lost 13 bases, and 10 bases lay between the germline ends. The CDR3 has 12 residues. The CDR3 region has the DNA TGTGCCAGCAGCTTCATCGCGTCTCCCCTCCACTTT. Translation: CASSFIASPLHF.

J is TRBJ1-2 and V is TRBV7-9; tentative D call: TRBD1 (6 bases). The CDR3 is made up of 13 amino acids. The ends were cut back, 5 bases at V and 6 bases at J, with 13 bases in the middle. Germline V gene lookup returns CDR1 SEHNR and CDR2 FQNEAQ (reference sequence). The CDR3 DNA reads as TGTGCCAGCAGCCCAGGGGAATCAAATGGCTACACCTTC. Its protein is CASSPGESNGYTF.

In nucleotides, the CDR3 is TGTGCCAGCAGTCCCGGACAGGGCCTACGGGTCGGGGAGCTGTTTTTT. Translated, it gives CASSPGQGLRVGELFF. This sequence joins TRBV27 and TRBJ2-2, with 8 bases fitting TRBD1. Germline V gene data show CDR1 as MNHEY and CDR2 as SMNVEV (reference sequence). The CDR3 consists of 16 residues. Unmatched junction bases numbered 12, after V lost 5 bases and J lost 7 bases.

V is TRBV6-5 and J is TRBJ2-7, with D maybe TRBD1 (6 bases). V was trimmed by 6 bases and J by 3 bases, leaving 15 bases between them. The CDR3 has 14 residues. CDR1 MNHEY and CDR2 SVGAGI come from the germline V gene. This chain's CDR3 is CASSRGLGGYEQYF. The DNA for the CDR3 is TGTGCCAGCAGCCGGGGTCTAGGGGGCTACGAGCAGTACTTC.

V and J are TRBV6-5 and TRBJ1-4, with a tentative D call TRBD1 (5 bases). Germline CDR1 MNHEY, CDR2 SVGAGI. The CDR3 has 14 amino acids. V lost 6 bases and J lost 4, with 12 bases in between. DNA for the CDR3: TGTGCCAGCAGCGGGGGGACTCATAATGAAAAACTGTTTTTT. Its translation is CASSGGTHNEKLFF.

This chain connects TRBV9 to TRBJ2-3; D uncertain. Trimming took 2 bases from V and 0 from J, leaving 10 bases between them. This CDR3 has 15 residues. Germline V gives CDR1 SGDLS, CDR2 YYNGEE. The CDR3 loop reads CASSVSETSTDTQYF. CDR3 in DNA: TGTGCCAGCAGCGTCTCGGAGACTAGCACAGATACGCAGTATTTT. Looking up the rest from reference TRBV9 and TRBJ2-3 gives the full variable domain: DSGVTQTPKHLITATGQRVTLRCSPRSGDLSVYWYQQSLDQGLQFLIQYYNGEERAKGNILERFSAQQFPDLHSELNLSSLELGDSALYFCASSVSETSTDTQYFGPGTRLTVL.

The gene calls are TRBV10-3 and TRBJ2-3, with 11 bases lining up with TRBD2. J gave up 2 bases and V 4 bases, and 2 bases lay outside the gene matches. The CDR3 is made up of 15 amino acids. The germline gives CDR1 ENHRY, CDR2 SYGVKD. CDR3 sequence reads: CAISGGLAATDTQYF. The CDR3, as DNA: TGTGCCATCAGTGGGGGACTAGCGGCCACAGATACGCAGTATTTT.

The CDR3 bases are TGTGCCAGAAGCCCCGGGACAGGGCCCTACGAGCAGTACTTC. It encodes CARSPGTGPYEQYF. V is TRBV5-3 and J is TRBJ2-7; TRBD1 agrees at 9 bases. TRBV5-3 is flagged as an ORF with uncertain function. J lost 2 bases, V lost 4 bases, and 4 bases had no gene match. The CDR3 is made up of 14 amino acids.